This T cell receptor beta chain was sequenced during a study of cytomegalovirus exposure and HLA in healthy donors. In the study overall: Earlier findings included about 120 million unique TCR beta sequences obtained from 180 million or so T cells. Early released data had about 80 million unique TCRs, all coming from HLA-typed donors. Regarding the study as a whole: Published work reported that the classifier diagnosed cytomegalovirus status with high specificity and sensitivity.

This clone occurred a few times. Its target is not known. The PCR was carried out with 60 Vbeta primers and 13 Jbeta primers. The repertoire was sequenced with immunoSEQ multiplex PCR; TCRdb's copy has only in-frame clones and lacks some. In the table there are tens of thousands of clones, around 65% of which are singletons. The material sequenced was PBMCs. The sequence was obtained from a man in his fifties or sixties in good health and CMV-seropositive.

CDR3 residues: CASSDSSSPLHF. The CDR3 nucleotides read TGTGCCAGCAGTGATAGTAGTTCACCCCTCCACTTT. The chain couples TRBV2 to TRBJ1-6; D gene ambiguous. Germline loops: CDR1 SNHLY, CDR2 FYNNEI. V was cut by 3 bases and J by 9 bases, with 6 bases left in between. The CDR3 is 12 amino acids.